This T cell receptor beta chain was observed in a study of long-term antiretroviral therapy in people with HIV (dated by TCRdb to between 2022 and 2023). Concerning the study at large: Collection of the earliest samples took place about a decade ahead of the 2015 WHO recommendation for immediate ART, at a time when ART was typically delayed until CD4 counts fell. This retrospective serial study examined whether starting ART and sustained HIV suppression were associated with changes in the composition and diversity of the TRB repertoire in peripheral blood. A total of roughly 180 cryopreserved PBMC samples were contributed to the cohort by 30 adults with confirmed HIV infection, with samples collected serially over a mean of roughly six years (range 1-12). Of the 30 to 35 participants with HIV, eleven were female. Test extractions of a monoclonal T-cell line alongside 30 or so polyclonal samples showed no cross-contamination during QIAcube processing.

There are 11 amino acids in the CDR3, from cysteine to phenylalanine inclusive. The DNA shown is the 33-base CDR3, in frame from base 1. The junction shows trimming of 6 bases on V and 7 bases on J, and the gene matches do not reach 3 bases of it. Taken from the germline V gene (reference sequence), the CDR1 and CDR2 loops are DFQATT and SNEGSKA. Turning to this clone: Its antigen is not yet known. No per-base quality is available; no much larger clone lies one base away.

To be included, a participant needed at least one PBMC sample from before ART initiation plus at least two post-ART samples. All participants with HIV were treated in the United States of America. Before DNA extraction, cryopreserved samples of roughly 0.9-11 million PBMC were thawed and then washed. At the time of the earliest PBMC sample for each participant with HIV, ages ranged from about 23 to 60 years. Each participant contributed PBMC samples from 1-4 timepoints before ART initiation and 2-8 timepoints after ART initiation, with a median of 7 samples. For every participant, serial HIV viral load, CD4+ T-cell count, ART history and demographic data were obtained. Using a Qiagen kit on a QIAcube, genomic DNA was extracted from unsorted PBMC, with samples processed in batches of 12. Sequencing of the TRB variable region was done with the immunoSEQ hsTCRB v3.0 assay at survey level resolution. The target sequencing depth for TRB was roughly 40,000-55,000 T-cell genomes per sample. TRB libraries were pooled and sequenced on an Illumina MiSeq using a v3 150-cycle kit. In the original analysis: Repertoire analysis ran in R within a reproducible Nextflow workflow covering QC, data transformation and analysis. Custom analyses were implemented in LymphoSeq2, an R package for AIRR-Seq data exploration. A few samples that produced fewer than 5000 total TRB sequences were removed, so 150 to 200 HIV repertoires were analyzed. Among the roughly 200 retained HIV repertoires, some 59 were collected before ART initiation and roughly 130 after ART initiation. Each repertoire was downsampled to 5000 TRB nucleotide sequences, and summary statistics were averaged across 100 downsampling iterations. Only TRB sequences with CDR3 regions of at least seven amino acids were retained for analysis. Diversity was measured with a Shannon entropy-derived clonality score and the Gini coefficient. In the repertoire networks, any two of the top 5000 CDR3 amino acid sequences were linked whenever the two sequences differed by an edit distance of one. For TRB CDR3 amino acid sequences, antigen specificity groups and MHC restriction were predicted with GLIPH2. To flag known associations with CMV, EBV, HIV or tissue antigens, CDR3 amino acid sequences were compared against VDJdb and McPAS-TCR. Pre-ART, post-ART and control groups were compared with Wilcoxon signed-rank tests and Holm-Bonferroni correction. The table was pulled from immuneACCESS by TCRdb, which kept in-frame rearrangements only. Such tables lose some clones; where checked, under half of the loss comes from unresolved V genes, and the rest has no known cause. V and J calls and clone size are given by that table; D and trimming were obtained from the DNA. A total of 15,000 to 20,000 clones appear in this sample, approximately 88% of them only once. Clones ranked in the top ten supply 8% of the sample.

Here is what the overall study found, with its caveats: Inferences about post-ART repertoire changes are limited because no data were available on ART adherence, viral resistance or therapy changes. The repertoire was dominated across all time points by expanded TRB clones identified before ART initiation, although this dominance was seen to fluctuate and to decrease in many PLHIV after ART. The samples were dated from about 2003 to 2018, and the ART regimens that were used may be less effective than current ART regimens. ART initiation was associated with a significant increase in TRB diversity, but diversity stayed significantly below transplant donor controls even after long-term ART. Narrower CDR3 length ranges were observed in HIV repertoires than in controls, and an antigen-experienced repertoire with only a slight naive shift after ART was suggested by the network structure. Unsorted PBMC were profiled instead of sorted CD4+ and CD8+ T cells because pre-ART samples had limited cell numbers. Since PBMC availability was limited, sequencing covered only the TCR beta chain, with no alpha chain pairing.

The receptor was isolated from a man between 18 and 35 years old with HIV. The chain uses TRBV20-1 and TRBJ1-2, with 9 bases matching TRBD1. Sample: unsorted PBMCs, taken 0.9 years after starting antiretroviral therapy. The nucleotide sequence is TGCAGTGCACAGGGGGCCCTTGGCTACACCTTC. This gives the protein CSAQGALGYTF.